The 5 T cell receptor beta chains given below trace back to one sample, sequenced in a study of CD8 T cells in Susac syndrome. With random hexamers, reverse transcription was performed on roughly 0.45 to 1 ug of RNA. TCRdb redid the calling of the immunoSEQ multiplex PCR reads with MiXCR, one entry per CDR3 protein. The sample consists of 150,000 or so distinct CDR3 sequences, around 95% of them appearing once. Sequences were obtained from CD4+ T cells from PBMCs. These receptors were obtained from a human donor with Susac syndrome.

V gene TRBV9 combines with J gene TRBJ2-4, with 12 bases identical to TRBD2. The V gene's germline CDR1 is SGDLS and CDR2 YYNGEE. The J segment lost 7 bases and the V segment lost 0 bases, leaving 2 bases of the junction unmatched. The CDR3 loop spans 15 amino acids. CDR3 coding DNA: TGTGCCAGCAGCGTAGGAACTAGCGGGAGGAACATTCAGTACTTC. Protein sequence: CASSVGTSGRNIQYF.

In DNA, the CDR3 is TGCAGCGGAGCGGTGGGGGAGACCCAGTACTTC. Translating it yields CSGAVGETQYF. This sequence joins TRBV29-1 and TRBJ2-5; the D gene is possibly TRBD2 (5 bases). In germline, CDR1 is SQVTM, CDR2 ANQGSEA. There are 11 residues in the CDR3. The V gene lost 7 bases and the J gene lost 5 bases, with 11 bases spanning the gap.

The rearrangement joins TRBV5-1 to TRBJ2-2; D is unresolved. Trimming pared 2 bases from V and 6 bases from J, leaving 8 bases between. This CDR3 has 13 residues. In germline, CDR1 is SGHRS, CDR2 YFSETQ. The CDR3 spells CASSFEFSGELFF. The CDR3 region has the DNA TGCGCCAGCAGCTTTGAGTTCTCCGGGGAGCTGTTTTTT.

This chain links TRBV29-1 with TRBJ2-7; maybe TRBD2 (6 bases). CDR3 length: 15 amino acids. Between the trimmed V and J ends, which lost 5 bases and 3 bases, there was a span of 20 bases. Germline V gene sequence: CDR1 SQVTM, CDR2 ANQGSEA. The CDR3 loop is CSVREEGTGDYEQYF. Written as DNA, the CDR3 is TGCAGCGTTAGGGAGGAGGGGACGGGGGACTACGAGCAGTACTTC.

The gene calls are TRBV30 and TRBJ2-7, with 9 bases lining up with TRBD2. Trimming removed 7 bases from V and 1 base from J; junction bases left unmatched: 5. CDR3 length: 13 amino acids. CDR1 and CDR2 from the germline V gene are GTSNPN and SVGIG (reference sequence). The CDR3: CAFEREASYEQYF. CDR3 DNA: TGTGCCTTCGAGCGGGAGGCGTCCTACGAGCAGTACTTC.